The next 17 T cell receptor beta chains were all read from a single sample in a study of cytomegalovirus exposure and HLA in healthy donors. Researchers ran the PCR with 60 Vbeta and 13 Jbeta primers. TCRdb's copy holds only in-frame clones and misses some; the assay was immunoSEQ multiplex PCR. The data hold more than 150,000 clones, with around 80% observed a single time. The sequencing input was PBMCs. These receptors came from a girl aged 5-17 years in good health and CMV-seropositive.

This clone has a handful of counts. J is TRBJ1-5 and V is TRBV6-1; 7 nucleotides align to TRBD1. J lost 5 bases, V lost 5 bases, and 6 bases had no gene match. Germline CDR1 is MNHNS and CDR2 is SASEGT. The CDR3 spans 14 residues. CDR3 sequence (DNA): TGTGCCAGCAGTCTTCAGGGGGGCGATCAGCCCCAGCATTTT. It is translated as CASSLQGGDQPQHF.

The gene calls are TRBV14 and TRBJ2-1, with D unclear. This CDR3 has 14 residues. The germline V and J ends were trimmed by 3 bases and 0 bases, with 6 bases remaining between them. The V gene's germline CDR1 is SGHDN and CDR2 FVKESK. This CDR3 reads CASSHWSSYNEQFF. The CDR3 nucleotides read TGTGCCAGCAGCCACTGGAGCTCCTACAATGAGCAGTTCTTC.

Only one count was recorded for this clone. The chain links TRBV5-4 to TRBJ1-2; 8 bases fit TRBD1. V lost 1 base, J lost 8 bases, and 4 bases stayed unmatched. Germline V gives CDR1 SGHNT, CDR2 YYREEE (reference sequence). The CDR3 spans 13 residues. This chain's CDR3 is CASSLQGAGGYTF. The CDR3 DNA reads TGTGCCAGCAGCTTGCAGGGGGCAGGGGGCTACACCTTC.

The chain combines TRBV30 with TRBJ1-2; perhaps TRBD1 as D (5 bases). The germline V gene encodes CDR1 GTSNPN and CDR2 SVGIG (reference sequence). The V end lost 0 bases, the J end lost 6 bases, and 17 bases lay between the germline ends. The CDR3 spans 15 residues. The CDR3 loop reads CAWSVPLWRGDGYTF. The CDR3 DNA follows: TGTGCCTGGAGTGTACCCTTATGGAGGGGCGATGGCTACACCTTC.

This clone was seen more than once but under ten times. This chain uses TRBV4-1 with TRBJ2-2; TRBD2 matches 8 bases. This CDR3 region has 15 residues. The J segment lost 4 bases and the V segment lost 5 bases, leaving 6 bases of the junction unmatched. Germline V CDR1 and CDR2: MGHRA, YSYEKL. CDR3 region: CASSEGREATGELFF. CDR3 bases: TGCGCCAGCAGCGAGGGGCGGGAGGCCACCGGGGAGCTGTTTTTT.

This clone has more than one count but fewer than ten. V usage is TRBV5-1 and J usage is TRBJ1-1; D may be TRBD1 (6 bases). The CDR3 length is 15 residues. Germline CDR1 and CDR2: SGHRS and YFSETQ. V shed 3 bases and J shed 0 bases, with 12 bases lying between them. CDR3 sequence: CASSSWTDMNTEAFF. In DNA, the CDR3 is TGCGCCAGCAGCTCTTGGACAGATATGAACACTGAAGCTTTCTTT.

This clone showed up just once. The rearrangement joins TRBV6-1 to TRBJ1-2; D may be TRBD1 (6 bases). Trimming pared 2 bases from V and 3 bases from J, leaving 22 bases between. The CDR3 sequence is 18 residues long. Germline V gene lookup returns CDR1 MNHNS and CDR2 SASEGT. CDR3 in amino acids: CASSETGTRSGYDYGYTF. CDR3 nucleotides: TGTGCCAGCAGTGAAACCGGGACACGGAGCGGATACGACTATGGCTACACCTTC.

Only a few counts were recorded for this clone. V usage is TRBV4-1 and J usage is TRBJ2-2, with TRBD2 matching 12 bases. CDR1 and CDR2 (germline): MGHRA, YSYEKL. The CDR3 spans 16 residues. V lost 4 bases and J lost 7; bases outside the gene matches: 7. The CDR3 loop is CASSLLAGGLSGELFF. The CDR3 region has the DNA TGCGCCAGCAGCCTTCTAGCGGGAGGGCTTAGCGGGGAGCTGTTTTTT.

The V and J genes are TRBV10-2 and TRBJ1-1; no reliable D call. Germline loops: CDR1 WSHSY, CDR2 SAAADI. The CDR3 sequence is 15 residues long. Deletions cut 2 bases from V and 0 bases from J, with 10 bases between. The CDR3 protein is CASSEPAGMNTEAFF. The DNA of the CDR3 is TGCGCCAGCAGTGAGCCGGCGGGCATGAACACTGAAGCTTTCTTT.

The chain is built from TRBV4-2 and TRBJ2-1; 9 nucleotides agree with TRBD1. The CDR3 length is 15 residues. Germline V lookup: CDR1 LGHNA, CDR2 YNFKEQ. Trimming removed 4 bases from V and 8 bases from J; junction bases left unmatched: 9. The DNA of the CDR3 is TGTGCCAGCAGCCTACAACAGGGGGCCGGCCATGAGCAGTTCTTC. It yields the protein CASSLQQGAGHEQFF.

This chain connects TRBV6-5 to TRBJ2-2; TRBD1 is a possible D gene (6 bases). The CDR3 runs 14 residues. V was pared by 2 bases and J by 5 bases, with 9 bases between. From germline, CDR1 is MNHEY and CDR2 SVGAGI. The CDR3 DNA reads as TGTGCCAGCAGTTACAGAGGACAGACCGGGGAGCTGTTTTTT. This codes for CASSYRGQTGELFF.

Here the CDR3 reads CASSLGVLAGTGQYF. In DNA, the CDR3 is TGTGCCAGCAGCTTGGGGGTACTAGCGGGGACTGGCCAGTACTTC. This rearrangement joins TRBV7-2 to TRBJ2-5, with 10 bases aligning to TRBD2. The CDR3 is 15 amino acids. V was pared by 3 bases and J by 10 bases, with 11 bases of the junction left unmatched. Germline V gene data show CDR1 as SGHTA and CDR2 as FQGNSA.

V is TRBV14 and J is TRBJ2-5; no firm D call. Germline-derived CDR1 and CDR2 are SGHDN and FVKESK. V was trimmed by 3 bases and J by 0 bases, leaving 5 bases between them. The CDR3 loop spans 13 amino acids. CDR3 sequence: CASSQRYQETQYF. The CDR3 nucleotides read TGTGCCAGCAGCCAGCGGTACCAAGAGACCCAGTACTTC.

By share of the sample, this clone is medium-sized. The chain is built from TRBV7-3 and TRBJ2-2; TRBD2 aligns across 7 bases. V shed 5 bases, J shed 3 bases, and the junction held 12 bases outside the gene matches. CDR1 is SGHTA and CDR2 is FQGTGA in the germline V gene. The CDR3 covers 17 residues. CDR3 coding DNA: TGTGCCAGCAGCCCGGGGGGATATGGAGTTGACACCGGGGAGCTGTTTTTT. Translation gives CASSPGGYGVDTGELFF.

The chain uses TRBV28 and TRBJ2-7; TRBD1 agrees at 7 bases. Per germline, CDR1 MDHEN and CDR2 SYDVKM. CDR3 length: 16 residues. J was trimmed by 4 bases and V by 5 bases; bases with no gene match: 14. DNA of the CDR3: TGTGCCAGCAGTACTTACTCTGTGGGACAGACTTACGAGCAGTACTTC. Translating gives CASSTYSVGQTYEQYF.

The rearrangement links TRBV7-2 to TRBJ2-1; the match to TRBD2 covers 12 bases. This CDR3 is 16 amino acids long. Losses at the gene ends were 5 bases for V and 7 bases for J; bases not matched to a gene: 9. CDR1 is SGHTA, CDR2 FQGNSA, per germline. DNA of the CDR3: TGTGCCAGCAGCCAGTCTCTAGCGGGAGGGCTGAATGAGCAGTTCTTC. It codes for CASSQSLAGGLNEQFF.

This chain uses TRBV10-3 with TRBJ2-7; 7 bases map to TRBD2. CDR3 length: 18 residues. V shed 0 bases, J shed 2 bases, and the junction held 13 bases outside the gene matches. The germline gives CDR1 ENHRY, CDR2 SYGVKD. Here the CDR3 reads CAISESVEELARAYEQYF. The CDR3 DNA reads TGTGCCATCAGTGAGTCGGTGGAAGAACTAGCGCGAGCCTACGAGCAGTACTTC.